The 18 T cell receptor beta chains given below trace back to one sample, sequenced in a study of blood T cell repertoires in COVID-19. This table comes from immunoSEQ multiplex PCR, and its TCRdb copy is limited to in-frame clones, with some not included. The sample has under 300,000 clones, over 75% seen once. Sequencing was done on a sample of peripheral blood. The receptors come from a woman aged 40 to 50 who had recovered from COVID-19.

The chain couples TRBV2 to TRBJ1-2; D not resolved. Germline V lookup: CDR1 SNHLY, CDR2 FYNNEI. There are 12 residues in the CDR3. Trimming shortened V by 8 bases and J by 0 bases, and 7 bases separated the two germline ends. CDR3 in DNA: TGTGCCAGCGATACGGCTAACTATGGCTACACCTTC. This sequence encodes CASDTANYGYTF.

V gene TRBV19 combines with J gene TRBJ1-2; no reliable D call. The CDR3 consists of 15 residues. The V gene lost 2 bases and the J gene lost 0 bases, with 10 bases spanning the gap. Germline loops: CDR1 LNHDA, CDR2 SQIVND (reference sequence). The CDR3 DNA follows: TGTGCCAGTAGTATATGGGCGGGTACTAACTATGGCTACACCTTC. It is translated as CASSIWAGTNYGYTF.

The CDR3 sequence: CASSRSGGARVNQPQHF. The CDR3 nucleotides read TGTGCCAGCAGCCGGTCTGGGGGGGCGCGGGTCAATCAGCCCCAGCATTTT. The rearrangement joins TRBV16 to TRBJ1-5; a weak D match, TRBD1 (6 bases). CDR1 and CDR2 (germline): KGHSY, FQNENV. The CDR3 is 17 residues long. Trimming took off 4 bases at V and 3 bases at J, with 19 bases between the two ends. Variable domain in full (rest from reference TRBV16 and TRBJ1-5): GEEVAQTPKHLVRGEGQKAKLYCAPIKGHSYVFWYQQVLKNEFKFLISFQNENVFDETGMPKERFSAKCLPNSPCSLEIQATKLEDSAVYFCASSRSGGARVNQPQHFGDGTRLSIL.

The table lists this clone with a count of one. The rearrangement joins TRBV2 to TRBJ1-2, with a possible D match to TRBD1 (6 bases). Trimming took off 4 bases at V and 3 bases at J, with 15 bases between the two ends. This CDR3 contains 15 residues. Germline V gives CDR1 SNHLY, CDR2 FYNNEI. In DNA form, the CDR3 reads TGTGCCAGCAGTGCTAACAGGGTACCTTACTATGGCTACACCTTC. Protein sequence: CASSANRVPYYGYTF.

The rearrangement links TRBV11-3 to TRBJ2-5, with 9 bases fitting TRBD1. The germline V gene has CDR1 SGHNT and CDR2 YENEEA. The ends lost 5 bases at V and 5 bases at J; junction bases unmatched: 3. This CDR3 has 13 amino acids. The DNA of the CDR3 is TGTGCCAGCAGCCGCGACAGGGGGGAGACCCAGTACTTC. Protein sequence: CASSRDRGETQYF.

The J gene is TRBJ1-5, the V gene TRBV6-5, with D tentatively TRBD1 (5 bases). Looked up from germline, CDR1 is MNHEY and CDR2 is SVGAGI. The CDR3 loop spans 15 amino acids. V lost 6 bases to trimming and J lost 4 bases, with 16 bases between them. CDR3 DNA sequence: TGTGCCAGCAGAACCGACAGTTCCTCAAATCAGCCCCAGCATTTT. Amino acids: CASRTDSSSNQPQHF.

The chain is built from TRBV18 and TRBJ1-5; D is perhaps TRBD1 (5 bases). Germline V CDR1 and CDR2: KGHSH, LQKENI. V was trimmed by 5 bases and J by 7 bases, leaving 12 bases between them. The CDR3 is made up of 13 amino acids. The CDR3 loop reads CASSTEQAQPQHF. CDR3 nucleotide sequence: TGTGCCAGCTCAACAGAACAGGCCCAGCCCCAGCATTTT. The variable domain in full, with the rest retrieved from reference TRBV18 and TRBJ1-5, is NAGVMQNPRHLVRRRGQEARLRCSPMKGHSHVYWYRQLPEEGLKFMVYLQKENIIDESGMPKERFSAEFPKEGPSILRIQQVVRGDSAAYFCASSTEQAQPQHFGDGTRLSIL.

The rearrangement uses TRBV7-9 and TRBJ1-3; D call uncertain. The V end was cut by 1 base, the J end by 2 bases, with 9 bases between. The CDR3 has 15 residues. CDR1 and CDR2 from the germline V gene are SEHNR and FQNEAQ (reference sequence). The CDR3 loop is CASSLGEHTGNTIYF. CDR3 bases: TGTGCCAGCAGCTTAGGCGAGCATACTGGAAACACCATATATTTT. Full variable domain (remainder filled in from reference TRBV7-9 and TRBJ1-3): DTGVSQNPRHKITKRGQNVTFRCDPISEHNRLYWYRQTLGQGPEFLTYFQNEAQLEKSRLLSDRFSAERPKGSFSTLEIQRTEQGDSAMYLCASSLGEHTGNTIYFGEGSWLTVV.

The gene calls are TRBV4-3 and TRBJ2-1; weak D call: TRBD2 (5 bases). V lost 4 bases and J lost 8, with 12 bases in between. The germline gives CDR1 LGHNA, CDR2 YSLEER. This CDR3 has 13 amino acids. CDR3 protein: CASSLGGGDEQFF. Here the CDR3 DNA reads TGCGCCAGCAGCCTAGGAGGTGGCGATGAGCAGTTCTTC.

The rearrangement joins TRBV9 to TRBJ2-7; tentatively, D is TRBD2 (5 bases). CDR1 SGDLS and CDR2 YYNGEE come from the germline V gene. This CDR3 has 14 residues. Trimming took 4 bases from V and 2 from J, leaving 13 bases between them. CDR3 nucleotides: TGTGCCAGCAGCAACAACCCGGGGACCTACGAGCAGTACTTC. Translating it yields CASSNNPGTYEQYF.

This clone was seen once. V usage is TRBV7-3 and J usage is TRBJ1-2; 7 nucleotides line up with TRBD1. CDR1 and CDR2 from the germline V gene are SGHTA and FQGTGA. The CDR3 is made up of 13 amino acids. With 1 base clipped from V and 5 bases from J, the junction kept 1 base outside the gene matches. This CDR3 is CASSLNRGYGYTF. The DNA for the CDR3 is TGTGCCAGCAGCTTAAACAGGGGTTATGGCTACACCTTC.

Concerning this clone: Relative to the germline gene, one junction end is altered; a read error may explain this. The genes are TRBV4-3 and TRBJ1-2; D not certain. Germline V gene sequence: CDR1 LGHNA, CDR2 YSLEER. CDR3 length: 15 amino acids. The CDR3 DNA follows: TGCGCCAGCAGGCAAGATGCGGGTTCTAACTATGGCTACACCTTC. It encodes CASRQDAGSNYGYTF.

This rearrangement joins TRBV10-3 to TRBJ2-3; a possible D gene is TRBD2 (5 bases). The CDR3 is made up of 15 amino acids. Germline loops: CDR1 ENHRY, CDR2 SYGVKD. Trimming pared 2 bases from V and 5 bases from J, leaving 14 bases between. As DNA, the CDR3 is TGTGCCATCAGTGAGACTGGACCCCGGGGAGATACGCAGTATTTT. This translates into CAISETGPRGDTQYF.

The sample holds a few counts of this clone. CDR3: CASSRTYGSYEQYF. CDR3 bases: TGTGCCAGCAGCAGAACTTACGGGTCCTACGAGCAGTACTTC. The rearrangement uses TRBV5-5 and TRBJ2-7; no definite D call. Germline assignment: CDR1 SGHKS and CDR2 YYEKEE (reference sequence). The CDR3 is 14 amino acids. Trimming pared 4 bases from V and 1 base from J, leaving 12 bases between.

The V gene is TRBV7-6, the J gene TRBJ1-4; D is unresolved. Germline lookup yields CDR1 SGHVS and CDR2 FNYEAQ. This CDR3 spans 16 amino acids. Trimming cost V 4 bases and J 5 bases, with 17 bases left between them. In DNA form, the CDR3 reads TGTGCCAGCAGCTCAATGATCGGCGGAAAAAATGAAAAACTGTTTTTT. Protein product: CASSSMIGGKNEKLFF.

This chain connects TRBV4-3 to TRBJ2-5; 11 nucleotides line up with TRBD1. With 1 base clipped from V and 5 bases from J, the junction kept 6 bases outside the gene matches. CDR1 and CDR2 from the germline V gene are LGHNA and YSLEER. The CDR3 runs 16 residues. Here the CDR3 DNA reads TGCGCCAGCAGCCAAGGTTGGGACAGGGGGGGGGAGACCCAGTACTTC. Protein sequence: CASSQGWDRGGETQYF.

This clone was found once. The CDR3: CASSTGTGVSPLHF. CDR3 nucleotides: TGTGCCAGCAGCACCGGGACAGGGGTTTCACCCCTCCACTTT. The chain recombines TRBV5-6 with TRBJ1-6; TRBD1 matches at 10 bases. Germline V gene lookup returns CDR1 SGHDT and CDR2 YYEEEE. This CDR3 is 14 amino acids long. The V and J ends lost 4 bases and 9 bases, in that order; junction bases with no gene match: 4. Filled out from reference TRBV5-6 and TRBJ1-6, the complete variable domain reads DAGVTQSPTHLIKTRGQQVTLRCSPKSGHDTVSWYQQALGQGPQFIFQYYEEEERQRGNFPDRFSGHQFPNYSSELNVNALLLGDSALYLCASSTGTGVSPLHFGNGTRLTVT.

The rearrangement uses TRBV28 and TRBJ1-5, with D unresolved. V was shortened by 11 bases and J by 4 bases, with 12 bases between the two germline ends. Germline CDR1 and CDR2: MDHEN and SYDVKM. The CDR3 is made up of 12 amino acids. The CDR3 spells CASWSLNQPQHF. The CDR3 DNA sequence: TGTGCCTCGTGGAGCCTGAATCAGCCCCAGCATTTT.